The rows below give T cell receptor beta chains drawn from one sample of a study of cytomegalovirus exposure and HLA in healthy donors. The method was immunoSEQ multiplex PCR; TCRdb's version includes in-frame clones alone and lacks a portion of them. The table lists 200,000 to 250,000 clones, about 81% of them singletons. Sequencing was done on a sample of PBMCs. These receptors were collected from a woman between 40 and 55 years old in good health and CMV-seropositive. The CDR3 runs from the conserved cysteine through the conserved F or W. A D gene is named only where the DNA matches it firmly. For some rows the clone size is stated as once, few or many, or as a class when expanded; others skip it.

j_call: TRBJ1-5
d_call: TRBD1
v_call: TRBV19
cdr3_length: 16
clone_size: -
cdr3_nt: TGTGCCAGTAGTATACATCGACAGGGCGCCCTTCAGCCCCAGCATTTT
cdr3_aa: CASSIHRQGALQPQHF

j_call: TRBJ2-7
d_call: -
v_call: TRBV6-5
cdr3_length: 15
clone_size: -
cdr3_nt: TGTGCCAGCACCCCTGCGGACTCCAGCTCCTACGAGCAGTACTTC
cdr3_aa: CASTPADSSSYEQYF

j_call: TRBJ2-1
d_call: -
v_call: TRBV7-2
cdr3_length: 14
clone_size: -
cdr3_nt: TGTGCCAGCAGCTTAGTCCCACTTCGCGATGAGCAGTTCTTC
cdr3_aa: CASSLVPLRDEQFF

j_call: TRBJ1-6
d_call: -
v_call: TRBV2
cdr3_length: 13
clone_size: -
cdr3_nt: TGTGCCAGCAGGGACGACAGTAATTCACCCCTCCACTTT
cdr3_aa: CASRDDSNSPLHF

j_call: TRBJ2-7
d_call: TRBD2
v_call: TRBV10-3
cdr3_length: 14
clone_size: few
cdr3_nt: TGTGCCATCAGTGGCCCTAGCGGTACCTACGAGCAGTACTTC
cdr3_aa: CAISGPSGTYEQYF

j_call: TRBJ2-3
d_call: -
v_call: TRBV27
cdr3_length: 16
clone_size: once
cdr3_nt: TGTGCCAGCAAACAACCCGGGACAACCCTCACAGATACGCAGTATTTT
cdr3_aa: CASKQPGTTLTDTQYF

j_call: TRBJ1-3
d_call: -
v_call: TRBV7-2
cdr3_length: 14
clone_size: -
cdr3_nt: TGTGCCAGCAGCTTGGCCAGGGTTGGAAACACCATATATTTT
cdr3_aa: CASSLARVGNTIYF

j_call: TRBJ1-2
d_call: TRBD1
v_call: TRBV19
cdr3_length: 17
clone_size: -
cdr3_nt: TGTGCCAGTAGTACGCCGACAGGGGGCTCAAATATGTATGGCTACACCTTC
cdr3_aa: CASSTPTGGSNMYGYTF

j_call: TRBJ2-1
d_call: TRBD2
v_call: TRBV23-1
cdr3_length: 17
clone_size: -
cdr3_nt: TGCGCCAGCAGTCAAACCGGGACTAGGAGCTCCTACAATGAGCAGTTCTTC
cdr3_aa: CASSQTGTRSSYNEQFF

j_call: TRBJ2-1
d_call: -
v_call: TRBV29-1
cdr3_length: 14
clone_size: -
cdr3_nt: TGCAGCGTTAGGGGACACAGCTCCTACAATGAGCAGTTCTTC
cdr3_aa: CSVRGHSSYNEQFF

j_call: TRBJ1-2
d_call: -
v_call: TRBV11-2
cdr3_length: 14
clone_size: -
cdr3_nt: TGTGCCAGCAGCTTAGGAAACAGCGGCTATGGCTACACCTTC
cdr3_aa: CASSLGNSGYGYTF

j_call: TRBJ2-6
d_call: -
v_call: TRBV2
cdr3_length: 16
clone_size: -
cdr3_nt: TGTGCCACCAAGGGACTGCGTCTCTCTGGGGCCAACGTCCTGACTTTC
cdr3_aa: CATKGLRLSGANVLTF

j_call: TRBJ1-1
d_call: TRBD1
v_call: TRBV11-1
cdr3_length: 15
clone_size: -
cdr3_nt: TGTGCCAGCAGCCCACGGACAGGGAGTAGCACTGAAGCTTTCTTT
cdr3_aa: CASSPRTGSSTEAFF

j_call: TRBJ1-2
d_call: TRBD1
v_call: TRBV10-3
cdr3_length: 14
clone_size: -
cdr3_nt: TGTGCCATCAGTTCGCGACAGGGCGGCTATGGCTACACCTTC
cdr3_aa: CAISSRQGGYGYTF

j_call: TRBJ2-7
d_call: -
v_call: TRBV7-8
cdr3_length: 13
clone_size: -
cdr3_nt: TGTGCCAGCAGCTTATCCGTCTCCTACGAGCAGTACTTC
cdr3_aa: CASSLSVSYEQYF

j_call: TRBJ2-7
d_call: -
v_call: TRBV29-1
cdr3_length: 12
clone_size: -
cdr3_nt: TGCAGCCACAGGACAGTTTCCTACGAGCAGTACTTC
cdr3_aa: CSHRTVSYEQYF

j_call: TRBJ1-2
d_call: TRBD1
v_call: TRBV30
cdr3_length: 14
clone_size: once
cdr3_nt: TGTGCCTGGAGGACGGACAGGGGGTGGGGTGGCTACACCTTC
cdr3_aa: CAWRTDRGWGGYTF

j_call: TRBJ1-4
d_call: -
v_call: TRBV4-2
cdr3_length: 13
clone_size: few
cdr3_nt: TGTGCCAGCAGCTCTAACAGTAATGAAAAACTGTTTTTT
cdr3_aa: CASSSNSNEKLFF

j_call: TRBJ1-1
d_call: -
v_call: TRBV2
cdr3_length: 13
clone_size: -
cdr3_nt: TGTGCCAGCAGAGCGGAAGGAAACACTGAAGCTTTCTTT
cdr3_aa: CASRAEGNTEAFF

j_call: TRBJ1-1
d_call: -
v_call: TRBV19
cdr3_length: 17
clone_size: -
cdr3_nt: TGTGCCAGTAGTATCTTCCGAGAGAGGGAATTGTACACTGAAGCTTTCTTT
cdr3_aa: CASSIFRERELYTEAFF

j_call: TRBJ2-7
d_call: -
v_call: TRBV6-1
cdr3_length: 13
clone_size: -
cdr3_nt: TGTGCCAGCAGTTCACGCGGGGTCTCCGAGCAGTACTTC
cdr3_aa: CASSSRGVSEQYF

j_call: TRBJ2-5
d_call: -
v_call: TRBV5-4
cdr3_length: 13
clone_size: -
cdr3_nt: TGTGCCAGCAGCTACGACAGGAGAGAGACCCAGTACTTC
cdr3_aa: CASSYDRRETQYF

j_call: TRBJ2-1
d_call: TRBD2
v_call: TRBV10-3
cdr3_length: 14
clone_size: -
cdr3_nt: TGTGCCATCCGAGGGCGGGGGGACTACAATGAGCAGTTCTTC
cdr3_aa: CAIRGRGDYNEQFF

j_call: TRBJ2-5
d_call: -
v_call: TRBV4-1
cdr3_length: 13
clone_size: -
cdr3_nt: TGCGCCAGCAGCCAAGTAGCTGTTGAGACCCAGTACTTC
cdr3_aa: CASSQVAVETQYF

j_call: TRBJ1-2
d_call: -
v_call: TRBV29-1
cdr3_length: 13
clone_size: -
cdr3_nt: TGCAGCGTATTAGACAGGAAGGACTATGGCTACACCTTC
cdr3_aa: CSVLDRKDYGYTF

j_call: TRBJ1-1
d_call: -
v_call: TRBV6-5
cdr3_length: 13
clone_size: -
cdr3_nt: TGTGCCAGCAGTTACTCGGGGCAGCCTGAAGCTTTCTTT
cdr3_aa: CASSYSGQPEAFF

j_call: TRBJ1-5
d_call: -
v_call: TRBV10-2
cdr3_length: 13
clone_size: -
cdr3_nt: TGCGCCAGCAGTGATACAGGGTTTCAGCCCCAGCATTTT
cdr3_aa: CASSDTGFQPQHF